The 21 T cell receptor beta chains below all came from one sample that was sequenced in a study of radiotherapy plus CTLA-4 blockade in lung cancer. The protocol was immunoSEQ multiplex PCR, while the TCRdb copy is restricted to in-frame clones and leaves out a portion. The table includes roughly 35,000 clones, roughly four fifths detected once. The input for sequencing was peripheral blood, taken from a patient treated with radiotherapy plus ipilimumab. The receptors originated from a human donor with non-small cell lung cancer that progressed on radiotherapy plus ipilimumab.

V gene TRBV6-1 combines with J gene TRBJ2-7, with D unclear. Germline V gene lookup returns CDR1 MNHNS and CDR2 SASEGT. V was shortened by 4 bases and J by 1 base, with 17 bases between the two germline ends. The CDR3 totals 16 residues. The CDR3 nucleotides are TGTGCCAGCAGTGGGCAGGAATTCAACCTTTCCTACGAGCAGTACTTC. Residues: CASSGQEFNLSYEQYF.

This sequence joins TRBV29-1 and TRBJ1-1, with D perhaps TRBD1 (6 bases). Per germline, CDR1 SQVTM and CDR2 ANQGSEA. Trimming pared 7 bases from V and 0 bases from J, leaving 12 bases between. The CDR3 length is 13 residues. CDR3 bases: TGCAGCGCCGAGGACAGCATGAACACTGAAGCTTTCTTT. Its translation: CSAEDSMNTEAFF.

CDR3 in DNA: TGTGCCAGCAGTTACTCGAGGGGGACGGACAATCAGCCCCAGCATTTT. This sequence encodes CASSYSRGTDNQPQHF. The V call is TRBV6-5, the J call TRBJ1-5, with D tentatively TRBD1 (6 bases). This CDR3 spans 16 amino acids. Germline V gives CDR1 MNHEY, CDR2 SVGAGI. Between the trimmed V and J ends, which lost 0 bases and 3 bases, there was a span of 12 bases.

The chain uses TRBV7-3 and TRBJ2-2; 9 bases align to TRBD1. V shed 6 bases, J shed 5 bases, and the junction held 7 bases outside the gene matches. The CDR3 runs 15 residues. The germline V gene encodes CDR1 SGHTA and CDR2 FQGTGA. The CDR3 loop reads CASRMGTGRTGELFF. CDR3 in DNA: TGTGCCAGCAGGATGGGGACAGGGAGAACCGGGGAGCTGTTTTTT.

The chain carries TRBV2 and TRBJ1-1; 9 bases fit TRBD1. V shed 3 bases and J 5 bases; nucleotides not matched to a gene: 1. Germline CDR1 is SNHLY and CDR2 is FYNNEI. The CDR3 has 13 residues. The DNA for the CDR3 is TGTGCCAGCAGTGAGGACAGGGGTACTGAAGCTTTCTTT. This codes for CASSEDRGTEAFF.

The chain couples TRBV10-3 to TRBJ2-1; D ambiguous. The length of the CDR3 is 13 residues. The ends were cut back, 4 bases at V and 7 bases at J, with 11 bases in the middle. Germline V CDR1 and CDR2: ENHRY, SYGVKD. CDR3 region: CAISVVGINEQFF. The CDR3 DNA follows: TGTGCCATCAGTGTCGTGGGTATAAATGAGCAGTTCTTC.

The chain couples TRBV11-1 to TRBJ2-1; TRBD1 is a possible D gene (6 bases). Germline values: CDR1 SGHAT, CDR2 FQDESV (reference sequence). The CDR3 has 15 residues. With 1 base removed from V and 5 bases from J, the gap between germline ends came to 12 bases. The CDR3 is CASSLEGGSHNEQFF. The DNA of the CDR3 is TGTGCCAGCAGCTTAGAAGGGGGATCCCACAATGAGCAGTTCTTC.

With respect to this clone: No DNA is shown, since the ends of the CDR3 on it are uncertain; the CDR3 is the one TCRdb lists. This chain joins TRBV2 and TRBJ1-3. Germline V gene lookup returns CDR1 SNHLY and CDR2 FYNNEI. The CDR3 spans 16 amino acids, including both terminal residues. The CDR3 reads CASSSSRAVSGNTIYF.

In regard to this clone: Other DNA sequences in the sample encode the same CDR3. In nucleotides, the CDR3 is TGTGCCTGGGGGGCGGCGGGGGGGGGAGGTGGCTACACCTTC. Translation: CAWGAAGGGGGYTF. This chain uses TRBV30 with TRBJ1-2, with D possibly TRBD1 on 5 matching bases. The CDR3 has 14 amino acids. From germline, CDR1 is GTSNPN and CDR2 SVGIG (reference sequence). The V gene lost 5 bases and the J gene lost 7 bases, with 20 bases spanning the gap.

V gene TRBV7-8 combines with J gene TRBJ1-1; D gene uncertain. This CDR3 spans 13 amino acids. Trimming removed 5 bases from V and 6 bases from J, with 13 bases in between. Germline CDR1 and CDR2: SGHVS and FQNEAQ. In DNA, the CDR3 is TGTGCCAGCAGCGCCATGGGGTTGTCTGAAGCTTTCTTT. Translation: CASSAMGLSEAFF.

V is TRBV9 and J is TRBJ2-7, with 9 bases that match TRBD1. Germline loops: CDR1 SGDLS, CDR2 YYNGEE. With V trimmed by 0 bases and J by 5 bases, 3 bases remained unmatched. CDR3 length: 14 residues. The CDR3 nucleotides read TGTGCCAGCAGCGTAGGGGGACAGGGCGACGAGCAGTACTTC. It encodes CASSVGGQGDEQYF.

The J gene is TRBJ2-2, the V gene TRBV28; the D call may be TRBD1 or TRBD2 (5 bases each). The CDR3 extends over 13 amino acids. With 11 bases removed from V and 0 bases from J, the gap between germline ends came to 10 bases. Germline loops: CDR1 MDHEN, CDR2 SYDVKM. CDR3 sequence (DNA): TGTGCCGGGGGACGGACGAACACCGGGGAGCTGTTTTTT. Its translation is CAGGRTNTGELFF.

CDR3 loop: CASSDGSLSSYEQYF. CDR3 nucleotide sequence: TGTGCCAGCAGTGACGGCAGTTTATCCTCCTACGAGCAGTACTTC. The chain recombines TRBV2 with TRBJ2-7; D is ambiguous. The CDR3 consists of 15 residues. CDR1 is SNHLY, CDR2 FYNNEI, per germline. Between the trimmed V and J ends, which lost 3 bases and 0 bases, there was a span of 12 bases.

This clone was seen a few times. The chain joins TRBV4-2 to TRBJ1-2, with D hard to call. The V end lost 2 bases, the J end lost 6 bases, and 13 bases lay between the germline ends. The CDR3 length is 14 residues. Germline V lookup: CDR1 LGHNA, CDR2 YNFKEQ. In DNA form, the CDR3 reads TGTGCCAGCAGCCAACAGGAGGGCTTCGATGGCTACACCTTC. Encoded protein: CASSQQEGFDGYTF.

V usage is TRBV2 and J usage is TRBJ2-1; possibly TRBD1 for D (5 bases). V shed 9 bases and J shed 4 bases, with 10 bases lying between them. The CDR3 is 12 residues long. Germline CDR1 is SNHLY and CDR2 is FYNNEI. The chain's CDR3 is CASWGLYNEQFF. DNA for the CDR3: TGTGCCAGTTGGGGCTTGTACAATGAGCAGTTCTTC.

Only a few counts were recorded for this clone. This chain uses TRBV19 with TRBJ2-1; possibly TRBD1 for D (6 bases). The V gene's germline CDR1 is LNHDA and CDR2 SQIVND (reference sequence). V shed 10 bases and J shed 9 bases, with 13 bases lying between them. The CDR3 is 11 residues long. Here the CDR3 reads CATLRGAEQFF. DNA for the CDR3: TGTGCCACCCTCAGGGGCGCTGAGCAGTTCTTC.

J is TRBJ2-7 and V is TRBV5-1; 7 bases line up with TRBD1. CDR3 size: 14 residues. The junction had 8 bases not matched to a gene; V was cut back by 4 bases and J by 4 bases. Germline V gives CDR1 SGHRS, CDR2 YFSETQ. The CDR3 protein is CASSVGTERYEQYF. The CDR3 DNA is TGCGCCAGCAGCGTCGGGACAGAGCGATACGAGCAGTACTTC.

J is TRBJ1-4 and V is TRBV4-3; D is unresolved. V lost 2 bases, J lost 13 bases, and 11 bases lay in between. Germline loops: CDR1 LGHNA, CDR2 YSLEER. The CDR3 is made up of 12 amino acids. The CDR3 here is CASSQKGARLFF. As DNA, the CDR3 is TGCGCCAGCAGCCAAAAGGGAGCCCGACTGTTTTTT.

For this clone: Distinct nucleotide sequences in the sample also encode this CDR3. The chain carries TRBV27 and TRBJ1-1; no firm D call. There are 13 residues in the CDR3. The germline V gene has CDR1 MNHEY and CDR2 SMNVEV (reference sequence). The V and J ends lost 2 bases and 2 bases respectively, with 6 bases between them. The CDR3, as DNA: TGTGCCAGCAGTTTAAGCCGTAACACTGAAGCTTTCTTT. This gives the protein CASSLSRNTEAFF.

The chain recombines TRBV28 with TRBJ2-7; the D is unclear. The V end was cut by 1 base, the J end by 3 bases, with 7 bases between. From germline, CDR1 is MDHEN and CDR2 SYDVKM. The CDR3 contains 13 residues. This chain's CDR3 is CASSLSGLYEQYF. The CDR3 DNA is TGTGCCAGCAGTTTATCCGGCCTCTACGAGCAGTACTTC.

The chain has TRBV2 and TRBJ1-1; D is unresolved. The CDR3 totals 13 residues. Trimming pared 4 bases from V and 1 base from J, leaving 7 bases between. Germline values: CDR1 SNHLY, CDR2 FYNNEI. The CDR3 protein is CASSGGWNTEAFF. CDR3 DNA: TGTGCCAGCAGTGGGGGTTGGAACACTGAAGCTTTCTTT.